These 24 T cell receptor beta chains came from one sample sequenced in a study of T cell responses to AZD1222 COVID-19 vaccine. TCRdb's table, derived via immunoSEQ multiplex PCR, lists solely in-frame clones and lacks some. Counted here are fewer than 100,000 clones, approximately 88% occurring once; the ten biggest clones make up approximately 10%. Sequencing was performed on peripheral blood, taken 28 days after the second AZD1222 dose. The receptors shown here come from an adult who received the AZD1222 COVID-19 vaccine.

The chain's CDR3 is CASSPPGQGAVEQYF. In nucleotides, the CDR3 is TGTGCCAGCTCACCCCCGGGACAGGGGGCAGTCGAGCAGTACTTC. The chain couples TRBV18 to TRBJ2-7, with 12 bases aligning to TRBD1. CDR1 is KGHSH and CDR2 is LQKENI in the germline V gene. The trim removed 3 bases at V and 6 bases at J, leaving 6 bases unmatched. The CDR3 is made up of 15 amino acids.

The gene calls are TRBV4-3 and TRBJ1-2, with D possibly being TRBD1 (5 bases). V was shortened by 1 base and J by 1 base, with 22 bases between the two germline ends. The CDR3 spans 19 residues. The germline V gene encodes CDR1 LGHNA and CDR2 YSLEER. In nucleotides, the CDR3 is TGCGCCAGCAGCCAAGCCTTGAACCCGGGGCAGGGAAATAACTATGGCTACACCTTC. This sequence encodes CASSQALNPGQGNNYGYTF.

The chain has TRBV28 and TRBJ2-2, with D perhaps TRBD1 or TRBD2 (5 bases each). Germline loops: CDR1 MDHEN, CDR2 SYDVKM. The ends were cut back, 6 bases at V and 1 base at J, with 12 bases in the middle. The CDR3 loop spans 15 amino acids. CDR3 region: CASSAPGQNTGELFF. CDR3 coding DNA: TGTGCCAGCAGCGCCCCGGGGCAGAACACCGGGGAGCTGTTTTTT. Drawing the rest from reference TRBV28 and TRBJ2-2, the complete variable domain is DVKVTQSSRYLVKRTGEKVFLECVQDMDHENMFWYRQDPGLGLRLIYFSYDVKMKEKGDIPEGYSVSREKKERFSLILESASTNQTSMYLCASSAPGQNTGELFFGEGSRLTVL.

V and J are TRBV7-2 and TRBJ2-7; D is uncertain. The CDR3 sequence is 14 residues long. Trimming shortened V by 3 bases and J by 7 bases, and 16 bases separated the two germline ends. CDR1 SGHTA and CDR2 FQGNSA come from the germline V gene. The CDR3 sequence: CASSFSSAVSEQYF. As DNA, the CDR3 is TGTGCCAGCAGCTTCAGTTCGGCGGTTTCGGAGCAGTACTTC.

The chain is built from TRBV7-3 and TRBJ2-3; unclear D gene. V shed 1 base and J shed 4 bases, with 3 bases lying between them. The CDR3 has 12 amino acids. Per germline, CDR1 SGHTA and CDR2 FQGTGA. DNA for the CDR3: TGTGCCAGCAGCTTAAATGCAGATACGCAGTATTTT. It codes for CASSLNADTQYF.

This clone occurred a few times. The chain recombines TRBV15 with TRBJ2-7; D may match TRBD1 or TRBD2 (5 bases each). Between the trimmed V and J ends, which lost 0 bases and 6 bases, there was a span of 21 bases. The CDR3 is 17 amino acids. Germline V gene sequence: CDR1 LNHNV, CDR2 YYDKDF (reference sequence). The CDR3, as DNA: TGTGCCACCAGCAGAGATAACCCCGGGGCAGGGAACTTCGAGCAGTACTTC. As protein: CATSRDNPGAGNFEQYF. Full variable domain (remainder filled in from reference TRBV15 and TRBJ2-7): DAMVIQNPRYQVTQFGKPVTLSCSQTLNHNVMYWYQQKSSQAPKLLFHYYDKDFNNEADTPDNFQSRRPNTSFCFLDIRSPGLGDTAMYLCATSRDNPGAGNFEQYFGPGTRLTVT.

The J gene is TRBJ2-2, the V gene TRBV2; no definite D call. CDR1 SNHLY and CDR2 FYNNEI come from the germline V gene. V lost 6 bases and J lost 4, with 12 bases in between. This CDR3 comprises 14 residues. The CDR3 DNA is TGTGCCAGCAGATACGCCCCGGGCACCGGGGAGCTGTTTTTT. This translates into CASRYAPGTGELFF. Complete variable domain (other parts from reference TRBV2 and TRBJ2-2): EPEVTQTPSHQVTQMGQEVILRCVPISNHLYFYWYRQILGQKVEFLVSFYNNEISEKSEIFDDQFSVERPDGSNFTLKIRSTKLEDSAMYFCASRYAPGTGELFFGEGSRLTVL.

The chain has TRBV28 and TRBJ1-1, with 9 nucleotides matching TRBD1. J lost 3 bases, V lost 5 bases, and 4 bases had no gene match. Germline V gene sequence: CDR1 MDHEN, CDR2 SYDVKM. The CDR3 covers 14 residues. Here the CDR3 reads CASSPGTGHTEAFF. The CDR3 bases are TGTGCCAGCAGTCCGGGGACAGGGCACACTGAAGCTTTCTTT.

The genes are TRBV3-1 (or the pseudogene TRBV3-2) and TRBJ1-1; D is undetermined. CDR3 length: 14 residues. Germline CDR1 and CDR2: LGHDT and YNNKEL (reference sequence). The V end was cut by 4 bases, the J end by 1 base, with 10 bases between. The CDR3 nucleotides read TGTGCCAGCAGCCCAACGATAGGGAACACTGAAGCTTTCTTT. Amino acid sequence: CASSPTIGNTEAFF.

A remark on this clone: At one end the junction does not follow the germline gene, possibly because of a read error. The chain has TRBV7-7 and TRBJ2-5, with 9 bases that match TRBD2. CDR3 length: 17 amino acids. Germline loops: CDR1 SSHAT, CDR2 FNYEAQ (reference sequence). The CDR3 DNA sequence: TGTGCTAGCAGCCCACCCCCCTTAGCGGGGGAGCGAGAGACCCAGTACTTC. Translating it yields CASSPPPLAGERETQYF.

The chain employs TRBV5-4 and TRBJ2-7, with 7 positions matching TRBD1. The CDR3 spans 13 residues. The J segment lost 6 bases and the V segment lost 6 bases, leaving 9 bases of the junction unmatched. Germline values: CDR1 SGHNT, CDR2 YYREEE (reference sequence). CDR3 coding DNA: TGTGCCAGCACCTTAGGGGGCATAACCGAGCAGTACTTC. Encoded protein: CASTLGGITEQYF. The full variable domain, rest sourced from reference TRBV5-4 and TRBJ2-7, is ETGVTQSPTHLIKTRGQQVTLRCSSQSGHNTVSWYQQALGQGPQFIFQYYREEENGRGNFPPRFSGLQFPNYSSELNVNALELDDSALYLCASTLGGITEQYFGPGTRLTVT.

As DNA, the CDR3 is TGTGCCAGCAGTTTACAGTGGGGAAACACCATATATTTT. Residues: CASSLQWGNTIYF. The chain uses TRBV27 and TRBJ1-3; D remains ambiguous. In germline, CDR1 is MNHEY, CDR2 SMNVEV (reference sequence). Trimming cost V 2 bases and J 4 bases, with 6 bases left between them. The CDR3 runs to 13 residues.

CDR3 sequence: CASQRTSYGYTF. The CDR3, as DNA: TGTGCCAGTCAAAGAACAAGCTATGGCTACACCTTC. The chain links TRBV18 to TRBJ1-2; the D is unclear. V lost 9 bases, J lost 4 bases, and 12 bases lay in between. CDR1 and CDR2 from the germline V gene are KGHSH and LQKENI. The CDR3 consists of 12 residues.

The chain links TRBV27 to TRBJ2-7, with 7 nucleotides matching TRBD1. The CDR3 sequence is 18 residues long. The V gene's germline CDR1 is MNHEY and CDR2 SMNVEV (reference sequence). The V and J ends lost 1 base and 0 bases, in that order; junction bases with no gene match: 12. CDR3 in amino acids: CASSLFREGAQISYEQYF. In DNA, the CDR3 is TGTGCCAGCAGTTTATTTCGTGAGGGGGCGCAAATCTCCTACGAGCAGTACTTC.

The chain employs TRBV12-3 or TRBV12-4 and TRBJ2-7; no definite D call. The ends were cut back, 5 bases at V and 6 bases at J, with 14 bases in the middle. This CDR3 comprises 13 residues. CDR3 sequence reads: CASSLTQNSEQYF. Written as DNA, the CDR3 is TGTGCCAGCAGTCTTACGCAGAATTCCGAGCAGTACTTC.

The V call is TRBV15, the J call TRBJ1-5, with 10 bases lining up with TRBD1. CDR3 size: 16 residues. V trimming: 1 base; J trimming: 5 bases; junction bases outside the gene matches: 5. The V gene's germline CDR1 is LNHNV and CDR2 YYDKDF (reference sequence). The CDR3 nucleotides read TGTGCCACCAGCAGAGTGCTAGGACAGGGGGATCAGCCCCAGCATTTT. This codes for CATSRVLGQGDQPQHF.

The V and J genes are TRBV7-2 and TRBJ1-6, with no clear D. Germline CDR1 and CDR2: SGHTA and FQGNSA. V lost 2 bases and J lost 5, with 7 bases in between. The CDR3 runs 14 residues. CDR3 in DNA: TGTGCCAGCAGCTTACGTACGGATAATTCACCCCTCCACTTT. Translated: CASSLRTDNSPLHF. Supplemented by reference TRBV7-2 and TRBJ1-6, the full variable domain reads GAGVSQSPSNKVTEKGKDVELRCDPISGHTALYWYRQSLGQGLEFLIYFQGNSAPDKSGLPSDRFSAERTGGSVSTLTIQRTQQEDSAVYLCASSLRTDNSPLHFGNGTRLTVT.

V and J are TRBV30 and TRBJ1-1, with 8 bases lining up with TRBD1. There are 19 residues in the CDR3. With V trimmed by 0 bases and J by 0 bases, 15 bases remained unmatched. CDR1 is GTSNPN and CDR2 is SVGIG in the germline V gene (reference sequence). Here the CDR3 DNA reads TGTGCCTGGAGTGTCAGGGGGCGCGTCATGGTGGGGTTGAACACTGAAGCTTTCTTT. It translates to CAWSVRGRVMVGLNTEAFF.

The J gene is TRBJ2-2, the V gene TRBV4-3, with 7 bases aligning to TRBD1. The CDR3 covers 14 residues. Looked up from germline, CDR1 is LGHNA and CDR2 is YSLEER. V shed 6 bases and J 4 bases; nucleotides not matched to a gene: 5. DNA for the CDR3: TGCGCCAGCAGACAGGGGTCGGGCACCGGGGAGCTGTTTTTT. This translates into CASRQGSGTGELFF.

This chain joins TRBV7-8 and TRBJ2-7, with D possibly called TRBD1 or TRBD2 (6 bases each). Germline V CDR1 and CDR2: SGHVS, FQNEAQ. The ends were cut back, 5 bases at V and 6 bases at J, with 8 bases in the middle. The CDR3 has 11 amino acids. The CDR3 here is CASSGGGEQYF. The CDR3, as DNA: TGTGCCAGCAGCGGAGGGGGCGAGCAGTACTTC. The variable domain in full, completed from reference TRBV7-8 and TRBJ2-7, reads GAGVSQSPRYKVAKRGQDVALRCDPISGHVSLFWYQQALGQGPEFLTYFQNEAQLDKSGLPSDRFFAERPEGSVSTLKIQRTQQEDSAVYLCASSGGGEQYFGPGTRLTVT.

The J gene is TRBJ1-5, the V gene TRBV5-1; D is unresolved. Germline assignment: CDR1 SGHRS and CDR2 YFSETQ. The germline V and J ends were trimmed by 0 bases and 5 bases, with 12 bases remaining between them. The CDR3 has 15 amino acids. CDR3 DNA: TGCGCCAGCAGCTTGGAAGGGAATGGGGATCAGCCCCAGCATTTT. Translation: CASSLEGNGDQPQHF.

This clone was seen only once. This chain links TRBV6-5 with TRBJ1-6; 7 bases align to TRBD1. The V gene's germline CDR1 is MNHEY and CDR2 SVGAGI. CDR3 length: 14 residues. V was clipped by 6 bases and J by 8 bases; unmatched bases: 7. The CDR3 region has the DNA TGTGCCAGCAGCCAGGGGGGAGGGGATTCACCCCTCCACTTT. Translating gives CASSQGGGDSPLHF.

This clone was recorded once. This rearrangement joins TRBV30 to TRBJ1-2; 10 nucleotides align to TRBD1. The CDR3 spans 12 residues. CDR1 and CDR2 from the germline V gene are GTSNPN and SVGIG (reference sequence). The V and J ends lost 4 bases and 5 bases, in that order; junction bases with no gene match: 1. CDR3 bases: TGTGCCTGGACGGGACAGGGGTATGGCTACACCTTC. As protein: CAWTGQGYGYTF.

The V gene is TRBV5-1, the J gene TRBJ2-4, with 8 bases that match TRBD1. Unmatched junction bases numbered 13, after V lost 4 bases and J lost 10 bases. The CDR3 loop spans 15 amino acids. The germline gives CDR1 SGHRS, CDR2 YFSETQ. In nucleotides, the CDR3 is TGCGCCAGCAGCAGCCGAAGGGGACAGGCAGAGATTCAGTACTTC. Protein sequence: CASSSRRGQAEIQYF. Full variable domain (remainder filled in from reference TRBV5-1 and TRBJ2-4): KAGVTQTPRYLIKTRGQQVTLSCSPISGHRSVSWYQQTPGQGLQFLFEYFSETQRNKGNFPGRFSGRQFSNSRSEMNVSTLELGDSALYLCASSSRRGQAEIQYFGAGTRLSVL.